What follows are 26 T cell receptor beta chains derived from one specimen sequenced in a study of T cells after yellow fever vaccination. TCRdb itself ran the 5' RACE reads through MiXCR, one entry per CDR3 protein. The sample consists of a few hundred thousand distinct CDR3 sequences, roughly 10% of them appearing once. The source material was PBMCs, sampled on the day of the first yellow fever vaccination. These receptors were collected from a man younger than 35 who received the YFV17D yellow fever vaccine.

This clonotype showed up just a few times. The CDR3 nucleotides are TGTGCCACCAGTGATCCAAGGACTAGCGGCCCTCGGGATACGCAGTATTTT. This translates into CATSDPRTSGPRDTQYF. The chain has TRBV24-1 and TRBJ2-3; 10 bases are shared with TRBD2. J was trimmed by 6 bases and V by 3 bases; bases with no gene match: 11. The CDR3 consists of 17 residues. Germline CDR1 is KGHDR and CDR2 is SFDVKD.

This chain joins TRBV24-1 and TRBJ2-3; D may be TRBD1 (6 bases). Trimming took off 4 bases at V and 3 bases at J, with 13 bases between the two ends. This CDR3 region has 15 residues. CDR1 and CDR2 (germline): KGHDR, SFDVKD. The CDR3 DNA follows: TGTGCCACCAGTGACCCACTAACAGGGACAGATACGCAGTATTTT. Amino acid sequence: CATSDPLTGTDTQYF.

In its sample, this clonotype was seen many times. The J gene is TRBJ2-1, the V gene TRBV4-3; 10 bases are shared with TRBD2. Losses at the gene ends were 0 bases for V and 5 bases for J; bases not matched to a gene: 4. Germline CDR1 and CDR2: LGHNA and YSLEER. The CDR3 runs 16 residues. The CDR3: CASSQDPSGGHNEQFF. The CDR3 coding sequence is TGCGCCAGCAGCCAAGATCCTAGCGGGGGTCACAATGAGCAGTTCTTC.

The V gene is TRBV7-2, the J gene TRBJ2-3; D is possibly TRBD1 or TRBD2 (5 bases each). Per the germline V gene, CDR1 is SGHTA and CDR2 is FQGNSA. Trimming removed 1 base from V and 4 bases from J, with 9 bases in between. The CDR3 covers 14 residues. Here the CDR3 reads CASSLVLGADTQYF. The DNA for the CDR3 is TGTGCCAGCAGCTTAGTCCTGGGGGCAGATACGCAGTATTTT. The full variable domain, rest sourced from reference TRBV7-2 and TRBJ2-3, is GAGVSQSPSNKVTEKGKDVELRCDPISGHTALYWYRQSLGQGLEFLIYFQGNSAPDKSGLPSDRFSAERTGGSVSTLTIQRTQQEDSAVYLCASSLVLGADTQYFGPGTRLTVL.

The V and J genes are TRBV10-3 and TRBJ1-3; tentatively, D is TRBD1 (6 bases). Looked up from germline, CDR1 is ENHRY and CDR2 is SYGVKD. The CDR3 loop spans 15 amino acids. Trimming pared 0 bases from V and 3 bases from J, leaving 9 bases between. This chain's CDR3 is CAISESGGLGNTIYF. In DNA, the CDR3 is TGTGCCATCAGTGAGTCGGGGGGGCTTGGAAACACCATATATTTT.

This chain connects TRBV12-3 or TRBV12-4 to TRBJ2-7; no definite D call. This CDR3 has 11 residues. V lost 5 bases, J lost 12 bases, and 14 bases lay in between. CDR3 coding DNA: TGTGCCAGCAGTCTAGGAACGGAACGGTACTTC. Translation gives CASSLGTERYF.

This clonotype was detected many times. This chain connects TRBV7-2 to TRBJ1-6, with D maybe TRBD1 (5 bases). This CDR3 has 15 residues. Germline CDR1 reads SGHTA; CDR2 reads FQGNSA. The V gene lost 2 bases and the J gene lost 9 bases, with 14 bases spanning the gap. CDR3 sequence reads: CASSLSAGSASPLHF. DNA for the CDR3: TGTGCCAGCAGCTTATCCGCAGGGTCGGCTTCACCCCTCCACTTT. The full variable domain, in which reference TRBV7-2 and TRBJ1-6 provide the parts outside the CDR3, is GAGVSQSPSNKVTEKGKDVELRCDPISGHTALYWYRQSLGQGLEFLIYFQGNSAPDKSGLPSDRFSAERTGGSVSTLTIQRTQQEDSAVYLCASSLSAGSASPLHFGNGTRLTVT.

This clonotype was picked up many times. In DNA, the CDR3 is TGTGCCAGCAGCTCCTCTAGCTGGAATGAGCAGTTCTTC. Residues: CASSSSSWNEQFF. The chain combines TRBV7-2 with TRBJ2-1; D might be TRBD2 (5 bases). The germline V gene encodes CDR1 SGHTA and CDR2 FQGNSA. The CDR3 is 13 amino acids. Trimming left V 4 bases short and J 7 bases short, with 11 bases between.

This clonotype has just a few counts. The rearrangement uses TRBV4-2 and TRBJ1-2; unclear D gene. Germline loops: CDR1 LGHNA, CDR2 YNFKEQ. V lost 0 bases and J 4 bases, leaving 9 bases between the germline ends. The CDR3 length is 14 residues. The CDR3 nucleotides read TGTGCCAGCAGCCAAGATTCTGATATCTATGGCTACACCTTC. This translates into CASSQDSDIYGYTF.

V is TRBV7-6 and J is TRBJ1-1; 8 nucleotides agree with TRBD1. V gave up 4 bases and J gave up 0 bases; unmatched junction bases: 10. The CDR3 has 17 residues. The germline CDR1 and CDR2 sequences are SGHVS and FNYEAQ. The CDR3 DNA is TGTGCCAGCAGCTCCCGACAGGGGAGGTTTATGAACACTGAAGCTTTCTTT. It specifies CASSSRQGRFMNTEAFF.

This clonotype was observed at least ten times. This chain links TRBV5-5 with TRBJ2-5, with a tentative D call TRBD1 (6 bases). V lost 0 bases and J 4 bases, leaving 10 bases between the germline ends. The CDR3 runs to 14 residues. In germline, CDR1 is SGHKS, CDR2 YYEKEE (reference sequence). This CDR3 reads CASSLEWGRETQYF. The CDR3 DNA reads TGTGCCAGCAGCTTGGAATGGGGGCGAGAGACCCAGTACTTC.

V and J are TRBV5-1 and TRBJ1-2, with TRBD1 matching 8 bases. Per the germline V gene, CDR1 is SGHRS and CDR2 is YFSETQ. V gave up 8 bases and J gave up 0 bases; unmatched junction bases: 6. The CDR3 consists of 14 residues. The CDR3 nucleotides read TGCGCCAGTAGACAGGGGCTCACTAACTATGGCTACACCTTC. Translating gives CASRQGLTNYGYTF.

This clonotype was observed a handful of times. The chain couples TRBV6-1 to TRBJ2-1, with 7 bases that match TRBD1. The CDR3 has 15 amino acids. CDR1 MNHNS and CDR2 SASEGT come from the germline V gene. V trimming: 6 bases; J trimming: 8 bases; junction bases outside the gene matches: 13. CDR3 residues: CASSAGQALGYEQFF. In DNA, the CDR3 is TGTGCCAGCAGCGCAGGACAGGCCCTCGGGTATGAGCAGTTCTTC.

This clonotype was detected only a few times. J is TRBJ2-3 and V is TRBV5-1; unclear D gene. The CDR3 has 16 residues. Trimming cost V 1 base and J 5 bases, with 17 bases left between them. Germline V lookup: CDR1 SGHRS, CDR2 YFSETQ. The DNA of the CDR3 is TGCGCCAGCAGCTTGAGTTTGCGGAATAGAGAAGATACGCAGTATTTT. This translates into CASSLSLRNREDTQYF.

This clonotype was seen a handful of times. The CDR3, as DNA: TGTGCCAGCAGCTTAGATGGCAGCTTGAACACTGAAGCTTTCTTT. Translation: CASSLDGSLNTEAFF. The gene calls are TRBV7-9 and TRBJ1-1; D remains unclear. CDR1 is SEHNR, CDR2 FQNEAQ, per germline (reference sequence). V shed 1 base and J shed 0 bases, with 9 bases lying between them. The CDR3 has 15 amino acids.

This clonotype was detected a few times. The CDR3 nucleotides read TGTGCCAGCAGCGTAGAGGGCAGGGTGGAAGAGACCCAGTACTTC. This codes for CASSVEGRVEETQYF. V usage is TRBV9 and J usage is TRBJ2-5, with TRBD1 as a possible D gene (5 bases). Trimming shortened V by 0 bases and J by 3 bases, and 12 bases separated the two germline ends. From germline, CDR1 is SGDLS and CDR2 YYNGEE. The CDR3 contains 15 residues.

The V call is TRBV12-3 or TRBV12-4, the J call TRBJ2-5; D perhaps matches TRBD2 (5 bases). V was cut by 3 bases and J by 5 bases, with 16 bases left in between. The CDR3 spans 15 residues. The chain's CDR3 is CASSFGLSSGETQYF. CDR3 coding DNA: TGTGCCAGCAGTTTCGGACTGTCTTCGGGGGAGACCCAGTACTTC.

This clonotype was detected only a few times. V and J are TRBV4-3 and TRBJ2-2; the D call may be TRBD1 or TRBD2 (5 bases each). The germline CDR1 and CDR2 sequences are LGHNA and YSLEER. The CDR3 extends over 16 amino acids. With 4 bases removed from V and 2 bases from J, the gap between germline ends came to 14 bases. Here the CDR3 DNA reads TGCGCCAGCAGCCCTACAGAGGGGCGCAACACCGGGGAGCTGTTTTTT. Encoded protein: CASSPTEGRNTGELFF.

The J gene is TRBJ2-6, the V gene TRBV7-9; D ambiguous. CDR1 and CDR2 from the germline V gene are SEHNR and FQNEAQ (reference sequence). V lost 6 bases and J 0 bases, leaving 9 bases between the germline ends. CDR3 size: 15 residues. The CDR3 region has the DNA TGTGCCAGCAGTCGTGGGTTCTCTGGGGCCAACGTCCTGACTTTC. Amino acids: CASSRGFSGANVLTF.

This clonotype was picked up many times. The chain uses TRBV14 and TRBJ2-5; D possibly corresponds to TRBD1 (5 bases). The V end lost 1 base, the J end lost 5 bases, and 5 bases lay between the germline ends. The CDR3 covers 12 residues. The V gene's germline CDR1 is SGHDN and CDR2 FVKESK. The CDR3 loop is CASSQGGETQYF. DNA of the CDR3: TGTGCCAGCAGCCAAGGGGGCGAGACCCAGTACTTC.

The gene calls are TRBV9 and TRBJ2-3; 10 nucleotides match TRBD1. The J segment lost 4 bases and the V segment lost 2 bases, leaving 7 bases of the junction unmatched. The CDR3 length is 16 residues. CDR1 is SGDLS, CDR2 YYNGEE, per germline. The CDR3 is CASSVRGDRGADTQYF. The CDR3 coding sequence is TGTGCCAGCAGCGTCCGGGGGGACAGGGGTGCAGATACGCAGTATTTT.

This clonotype has a handful of counts. The chain links TRBV5-1 to TRBJ2-1; D unresolved. The germline CDR1 and CDR2 sequences are SGHRS and YFSETQ. Between the trimmed V and J ends, which lost 3 bases and 8 bases, there was a span of 15 bases. CDR3 size: 14 residues. As DNA, the CDR3 is TGCGCCAGCAGCTCAGCCACGGTGGTGGATGAGCAGTTCTTC. Translation gives CASSSATVVDEQFF.

The V and J genes are TRBV28 and TRBJ1-1, with D possibly TRBD1 on 6 matching bases. CDR1 is MDHEN and CDR2 is SYDVKM in the germline V gene. Trimming removed 6 bases at V and 7 bases at J, with 9 bases between. There are 11 residues in the CDR3. In DNA form, the CDR3 reads TGTGCCAGCAGGTACAGGGATGAAGCTTTCTTT. Protein product: CASRYRDEAFF.

The sample holds a few counts of this clonotype. V usage is TRBV5-1 and J usage is TRBJ2-7; weak D call: TRBD1 (6 bases). V lost 0 bases to trimming and J lost 0 bases, with 16 bases between them. The germline CDR1 and CDR2 sequences are SGHRS and YFSETQ. The CDR3 length is 17 residues. In DNA, the CDR3 is TGCGCCAGCAGCTTGGCTCCGGGACAATCGAGCTCCTACGAGCAGTACTTC. Amino acids: CASSLAPGQSSSYEQYF.

At least ten counts were recorded for this clonotype. This chain connects TRBV12-3 or TRBV12-4 to TRBJ2-2; D perhaps matches TRBD1 (5 bases). V lost 6 bases and J 2 bases, leaving 7 bases between the germline ends. This CDR3 is 13 amino acids long. CDR3 in amino acids: CASRDKNTGELFF. CDR3 DNA sequence: TGTGCCAGCAGGGACAAAAACACCGGGGAGCTGTTTTTT.

This clonotype came up a few times. This chain joins TRBV6-5 and TRBJ2-1, with TRBD1 identical over 9 bases. Looked up from germline, CDR1 is MNHEY and CDR2 is SVGAGI. V lost 2 bases and J lost 9; bases outside the gene matches: 2. The CDR3 totals 13 residues. The CDR3 DNA sequence: TGTGCCAGCAGTTACGGGACAGGGCGTGAGCAGTTCTTC. This sequence encodes CASSYGTGREQFF.